This T cell receptor (beta chain) was recovered during a study of beta chain features in type 1 diabetes. Donors contributed one heparinised blood draw apiece, averaging about 110 mL. The CDR3 extends over 13 amino acids. Trimming removed 1 base from V and 1 base from J, with 5 bases in between. Germline V gives CDR1 MGHDK, CDR2 SYGVNS. Isolated RNA was reverse transcribed in full, so expressed TCRB transcripts were sequenced. Profiling relied on immunoSEQ multiplex PCR, and the TCRdb table lists in-frame clones only, not all of them. The sample has 450,000 or so clones, 9.5% to 12% seen once. This rearrangement joins TRBV25-1 to TRBJ2-7, with D unresolved. The clonotype originates from a woman between 18 and 30 years old in good health. Sequenced sample: naive CD4+ T cells from blood. In DNA form, the CDR3 reads TGTGCCAGCAGTGAATGGCAGTCCTACGAGCAGTACTTC. Translated: CASSEWQSYEQYF.